The clone carrying this TCR beta chain was recorded once. Anyone with autoimmune disease history or systemic immunosuppression was excluded. The data derive from a study of OX40 agonist ivuxolimab in advanced cancers. Study in general: Patients undergoing dose escalation presented with hepatocellular carcinoma, melanoma, renal cell or head and neck cancer.

The germline gives CDR1 SEHNR, CDR2 FQNEAQ (reference sequence). This CDR3 contains 16 residues. The V segment lost 5 bases and the J segment 5 bases; nucleotides outside the gene matches: 10. Data came from immunoSEQ multiplex PCR; TCRdb stores just in-frame clones and leaves some out. Of 67,000 or so clones detected, about 88% appear once; the ten largest clones hold approximately 0.99%. The V call is TRBV7-9, the J call TRBJ2-1; 9 nucleotides align to TRBD2. This specimen consisted of CD4+ or CD8+ T cells sorted from blood, obtained in a trial of the OX40 agonist ivuxolimab. This clonotype was sampled from an adult with an advanced solid tumor such as melanoma, head and neck, liver or kidney cancer. The CDR3 DNA reads as TGTGCCAGCAGCATCGGGGCGACTAGCGGACACAATGAGCAGTTCTTC. Protein: CASSIGATSGHNEQFF.